A single sample gave rise to the 18 T cell receptor beta chains below, sequenced in a study of blood T cell repertoires in COVID-19. Produced via immunoSEQ multiplex PCR; TCRdb's table is partial and in-frame only. The sample carries roughly 100,000 clones, about 80% recorded once. Sequencing was done on a sample of peripheral blood. These receptors all stem from a human donor in a cohort sampled during active COVID-19.

The V and J genes are TRBV9 and TRBJ2-2, with D perhaps matching TRBD2 (5 bases). CDR1 and CDR2 (germline): SGDLS, YYNGEE. Trimming shortened V by 2 bases and J by 6 bases, and 5 bases separated the two germline ends. There are 12 residues in the CDR3. Here the CDR3 reads CASSVRAGELFF. CDR3 in DNA: TGTGCCAGCAGCGTGCGGGCCGGGGAGCTGTTTTTT. Based on the CDR3 plus reference TRBV9 and TRBJ2-2, the full variable domain is DSGVTQTPKHLITATGQRVTLRCSPRSGDLSVYWYQQSLDQGLQFLIQYYNGEERAKGNILERFSAQQFPDLHSELNLSSLELGDSALYFCASSVRAGELFFGEGSRLTVL.

The V and J genes are TRBV11-2 and TRBJ2-5; D remains ambiguous. This CDR3 is built from 16 residues. Germline lookup yields CDR1 SGHAT and CDR2 FQNNGV. V shed 0 bases and J shed 2 bases, with 13 bases lying between them. CDR3 DNA sequence: TGTGCCAGCAGCTTAGATTTACTAAAATTACAAGAGACCCAGTACTTC. It encodes CASSLDLLKLQETQYF.

The rearrangement uses TRBV18 and TRBJ2-7; TRBD1 aligns across 8 bases. Germline CDR1 reads KGHSH; CDR2 reads LQKENI. Trimming took 2 bases from V and 5 from J; bases not matched to a gene: 5. The CDR3 extends over 14 amino acids. The CDR3 sequence is CASSPRQGWDEQYF. Written as DNA, the CDR3 is TGTGCCAGCTCACCAAGACAGGGGTGGGACGAGCAGTACTTC.

This chain joins TRBV6-5 and TRBJ1-5, with 7 nucleotides matching TRBD1. The CDR3 is 14 residues long. CDR1 is MNHEY, CDR2 SVGAGI, per germline. J lost 5 bases, V lost 6 bases, and 7 bases had no gene match. CDR3 residues: CASSDRVWDQPQHF. Here the CDR3 DNA reads TGTGCCAGCAGCGACAGGGTTTGGGATCAGCCCCAGCATTTT.

The chain joins TRBV30 to TRBJ1-2; D may be TRBD1 (5 bases). The CDR3 runs 13 residues. Per the germline V gene, CDR1 is GTSNPN and CDR2 is SVGIG (reference sequence). The germline V and J ends were trimmed by 1 base and 5 bases, with 11 bases remaining between them. The chain's CDR3 is CAWSDGGLYGYTF. The CDR3 region has the DNA TGTGCCTGGAGTGATGGGGGACTTTATGGCTACACCTTC.

The rearrangement uses TRBV6-6 and TRBJ2-7; D perhaps matches TRBD1 (5 bases). Germline V gene sequence: CDR1 MNHNY, CDR2 SVGAGI (reference sequence). The V gene lost 8 bases and the J gene lost 4 bases, with 12 bases spanning the gap. CDR3 size: 12 residues. This CDR3 reads CASASDSYEQYF. CDR3 nucleotide sequence: TGTGCCAGCGCGAGCGACAGTTACGAGCAGTACTTC.

A remark on this clone: Other DNA sequences of this sample code for an identical CDR3. V is TRBV2 and J is TRBJ2-5, with TRBD2 matching 10 bases. Per the germline V gene, CDR1 is SNHLY and CDR2 is FYNNEI. CDR3 length equals 14 residues. The J segment lost 1 base and the V segment lost 6 bases, leaving 2 bases of the junction unmatched. DNA for the CDR3: TGTGCCAGCAGGAGGACTAGCGGCCAAGAGACCCAGTACTTC. It specifies CASRRTSGQETQYF. Together with reference TRBV2 and TRBJ2-5, the CDR3 gives the full variable domain: EPEVTQTPSHQVTQMGQEVILRCVPISNHLYFYWYRQILGQKVEFLVSFYNNEISEKSEIFDDQFSVERPDGSNFTLKIRSTKLEDSAMYFCASRRTSGQETQYFGPGTRLLVL.

The chain is built from TRBV4-1 and TRBJ1-2, with D possibly matching TRBD1 (6 bases). There are 15 residues in the CDR3. V was shortened by 8 bases and J by 4 bases, with 20 bases between the two germline ends. CDR1 and CDR2 (germline): MGHRA, YSYEKL. CDR3 amino acids: CASSPRWGGAYGYTF. CDR3 DNA sequence: TGCGCCAGCTCCCCCAGGTGGGGGGGGGCCTATGGCTACACCTTC.

This sequence joins TRBV7-7 and TRBJ2-2; tentatively, D is TRBD2 (6 bases). The CDR3 is made up of 16 amino acids. Germline CDR1 reads SSHAT; CDR2 reads FNYEAQ (reference sequence). Trimming removed 5 bases at V and 1 base at J, with 14 bases between. The CDR3 here is CASSRNPAGNTGELFF. The CDR3 DNA reads as TGTGCCAGCAGCCGTAATCCAGCGGGGAACACCGGGGAGCTGTTTTTT.

This clone showed up just once. The rearrangement joins TRBV5-1 to TRBJ2-1; 8 positions agree with TRBD1. Germline V gene data show CDR1 as SGHRS and CDR2 as YFSETQ. The J segment lost 6 bases and the V segment lost 4 bases, leaving 3 bases of the junction unmatched. The CDR3 runs to 13 residues. CDR3 protein: CASSMGQVNEQFF. CDR3 nucleotide sequence: TGCGCCAGCAGCATGGGACAGGTCAATGAGCAGTTCTTC.

The chain couples TRBV11-2 to TRBJ2-7; D gene unclear. The CDR3 is 15 amino acids. V lost 0 bases and J 0 bases, leaving 9 bases between the germline ends. Germline V gene lookup returns CDR1 SGHAT and CDR2 FQNNGV. As DNA, the CDR3 is TGTGCCAGCAGCTTAGATCTGGAGAGCTCCTACGAGCAGTACTTC. Encoded protein: CASSLDLESSYEQYF.

V and J are TRBV6-6 and TRBJ1-4; no firm D call. CDR1 MNHNY and CDR2 SVGAGI come from the germline V gene (reference sequence). The CDR3 sequence is 15 residues long. Trimming took 0 bases from V and 0 from J, leaving 5 bases between them. The CDR3 protein is CASSYSSATNEKLFF. DNA of the CDR3: TGTGCCAGCAGTTACTCGTCAGCAACTAATGAAAAACTGTTTTTT.

The chain uses TRBV6-2 or TRBV6-3 and TRBJ2-5; 9 nucleotides align to TRBD1. V gave up 4 bases and J gave up 9 bases; unmatched junction bases: 9. The CDR3 consists of 14 residues. Germline CDR1 reads MNHEY; CDR2 reads SVGEGT. The CDR3 DNA is TGTGCCAGCAGTTCCGGGACAGGGCTTGGGGCCCAGTACTTC. It encodes CASSSGTGLGAQYF.

To note about this clone: The sample carries other DNA sequences with the same CDR3. The chain uses TRBV2 and TRBJ2-3; no reliable D call. The CDR3 length is 11 residues. Deletions cut 5 bases from V and 4 bases from J, with 4 bases between. CDR1 SNHLY and CDR2 FYNNEI come from the germline V gene. The CDR3 DNA sequence: TGTGCCAGCAGTTATTCAGATACGCAGTATTTT. It yields the protein CASSYSDTQYF.

This clone was seen a single time. The chain employs TRBV4-2 and TRBJ2-1, with TRBD2 matching 8 bases. The V and J ends lost 4 bases and 10 bases, in that order; junction bases with no gene match: 12. The CDR3 is 15 amino acids. CDR1 is LGHNA and CDR2 is YNFKEQ in the germline V gene. The CDR3 DNA sequence: TGTGCCAGCAGCCGCCGGGGGGGGCAGGAAGGGGAGCAGTTCTTC. It yields the protein CASSRRGGQEGEQFF.

The chain carries TRBV3-1 (or the pseudogene TRBV3-2) and TRBJ2-1; the match to TRBD2 covers 12 bases. The CDR3 extends over 17 amino acids. CDR1 is LGHDT and CDR2 is YNNKEL in the germline V gene (reference sequence). Unmatched junction bases numbered 9, after V lost 2 bases and J lost 7 bases. For the CDR3, the DNA is TGTGCCAGCAGCCAAACCCGACTAGCGGGGGTGTTGAATGAGCAGTTCTTC. This translates into CASSQTRLAGVLNEQFF.

The chain recombines TRBV7-9 with TRBJ1-1, with 10 bases that match TRBD1. In germline, CDR1 is SEHNR, CDR2 FQNEAQ (reference sequence). With 6 bases clipped from V and 5 bases from J, the junction kept 6 bases outside the gene matches. The CDR3 sequence is 14 residues long. CDR3 DNA: TGTGCCAGCAGTCGACAGGGGGCGCGGACTGAAGCTTTCTTT. As protein: CASSRQGARTEAFF.

The DNA of the CDR3 is TGTGCCAGCAGCTTAGCAAAACAGGCCTACTCTGGAAACACCATATATTTT. As protein: CASSLAKQAYSGNTIYF. The chain recombines TRBV7-9 with TRBJ1-3, with a possible D match to TRBD1 (5 bases). The CDR3 consists of 17 residues. Per germline, CDR1 SEHNR and CDR2 FQNEAQ (reference sequence). Trimming stripped 0 bases from V and 0 bases from J, with 12 bases between.